This entry lists 27 T cell receptor beta chains sequenced from one sample in a study of blood T cell repertoires in COVID-19. Generated by immunoSEQ multiplex PCR, the TCRdb table keeps only in-frame clones and is missing some. The table shows hundreds of thousands of clones, with roughly 84% occurring only once. Input material: PBMCs or T cells enriched from blood (not recorded which). These receptor sequences come from a woman in her thirties or forties who had recovered from COVID-19.

The chain has TRBV5-3 and TRBJ1-1; D uncertain. TRBV5-3 is sorted into the ORF group, with uncertain function. The CDR3 extends over 14 amino acids. Between the trimmed V and J ends, which lost 1 base and 5 bases, there was a span of 12 bases. The CDR3 protein is CARSLYYRDTEAFF. The CDR3 DNA reads as TGTGCCAGAAGCTTGTATTACCGAGATACTGAAGCTTTCTTT.

This clone was seen a handful of times. This sequence joins TRBV27 and TRBJ2-5; 15 nucleotides agree with TRBD2. J lost 2 bases, V lost 5 bases, and 6 bases had no gene match. The germline V gene has CDR1 MNHEY and CDR2 SMNVEV (reference sequence). The CDR3 is made up of 17 amino acids. The CDR3 loop reads CASSPGLAGGVQETQYF. The CDR3 coding sequence is TGTGCCAGCAGTCCCGGACTAGCGGGAGGGGTTCAAGAGACCCAGTACTTC.

In its sample, this clone was seen a few times. The CDR3 protein is CSVLPSGGNEQFF. CDR3 sequence (DNA): TGCAGCGTTCTTCCTAGCGGGGGTAATGAGCAGTTCTTC. V gene TRBV29-1 combines with J gene TRBJ2-1, with TRBD2 matching 10 bases. This CDR3 has 13 residues. CDR1 and CDR2 from the germline V gene are SQVTM and ANQGSEA. The trim removed 5 bases at V and 7 bases at J, leaving 5 bases unmatched.

The rearrangement links TRBV10-3 to TRBJ1-6; D call uncertain. The germline gives CDR1 ENHRY, CDR2 SYGVKD. The CDR3 consists of 16 residues. Trimming left V 1 base short and J 5 bases short, with 12 bases between. CDR3 region: CAISEWGGSNNSPLHF. DNA of the CDR3: TGTGCCATCAGTGAGTGGGGAGGCAGCAATAATTCACCCCTCCACTTT.

This clone appeared a few times. The chain couples TRBV10-2 to TRBJ2-1; D might be TRBD2 (6 bases). CDR1 and CDR2 (germline): WSHSY, SAAADI. V was trimmed by 0 bases and J by 2 bases, leaving 8 bases between them. The CDR3 runs 15 residues. CDR3 in DNA: TGCGCCAGCAGTGAGTCCGGGGGACCCTACAATGAGCAGTTCTTC. Translating it yields CASSESGGPYNEQFF.

In DNA, the CDR3 is TGTGCCAGTAGTCCCCAGGGGGCAACTAATGAAAAACTGTTTTTT. Residues: CASSPQGATNEKLFF. The rearrangement uses TRBV19 and TRBJ1-4; 7 bases match TRBD1. The V gene end was trimmed by 5 bases and the J gene end by 0 bases; junction bases not matched to a gene: 3. Germline V gene data show CDR1 as LNHDA and CDR2 as SQIVND (reference sequence). The CDR3 is made up of 15 amino acids.

The rearrangement joins TRBV14 to TRBJ2-1, with a weak D call TRBD1 (5 bases). Germline loops: CDR1 SGHDN, CDR2 FVKESK. Trimming cost V 3 bases and J 3 bases, with 12 bases left between them. CDR3 length equals 15 residues. The CDR3 DNA reads as TGTGCCAGCAGCCACTCAGGGAAGGGCTACAATGAGCAGTTCTTC. This sequence encodes CASSHSGKGYNEQFF.

This chain uses TRBV5-1 with TRBJ1-1; the D gene is possibly TRBD1 (6 bases). Between the trimmed V and J ends, which lost 5 bases and 1 base, there was a span of 12 bases. The CDR3 is 14 amino acids. Germline V lookup: CDR1 SGHRS, CDR2 YFSETQ. The CDR3 loop is CASSSGTPNTEAFF. DNA for the CDR3: TGCGCCAGCAGTTCCGGGACACCGAACACTGAAGCTTTCTTT.

This chain joins TRBV6-5 and TRBJ2-7; 12 nucleotides agree with TRBD1. With V trimmed by 5 bases and J by 7 bases, 6 bases remained unmatched. This CDR3 has 14 amino acids. In germline, CDR1 is MNHEY, CDR2 SVGAGI. CDR3: CASSRGQGAGEQYV. The CDR3 DNA is TGTGCCAGCAGTAGGGGACAGGGGGCCGGTGAGCAGTACGTC.

The table lists this clone with a few counts. The rearrangement joins TRBV19 to TRBJ1-3; 7 bases align to TRBD1. CDR3 length: 13 residues. Germline lookup yields CDR1 LNHDA and CDR2 SQIVND (reference sequence). V trimming: 8 bases; J trimming: 2 bases; junction bases outside the gene matches: 3. CDR3 coding DNA: TGTGCCAGTGGAGACAGGGCTGGAAACACCATATATTTT. Encoded protein: CASGDRAGNTIYF.

Comment on this clone: The sample holds other DNA sequences that translate to the same CDR3. The chain couples TRBV3-1 (or the pseudogene TRBV3-2) to TRBJ1-2; D is perhaps TRBD1 (5 bases). The CDR3 covers 13 residues. Germline assignment: CDR1 LGHDT and CDR2 YNNKEL (reference sequence). With 2 bases removed from V and 4 bases from J, the gap between germline ends came to 8 bases. The CDR3 DNA follows: TGTGCCAGCAGCCAACAGGGTGTCTATGGCTACACCTTC. Encoded protein: CASSQQGVYGYTF.

This chain joins TRBV4-1 and TRBJ2-7, with D possibly matching TRBD2 (5 bases). V lost 0 bases to trimming and J lost 5 bases, with 11 bases between them. Germline assignment: CDR1 MGHRA and CDR2 YSYEKL. The CDR3 spans 14 residues. The CDR3 here is CASSQDFARDEQYF. As DNA, the CDR3 is TGCGCCAGCAGCCAAGATTTTGCGAGGGACGAGCAGTACTTC.

The chain combines TRBV5-1 with TRBJ1-4; no definite D call. This CDR3 spans 15 amino acids. Germline CDR1 and CDR2: SGHRS and YFSETQ. The germline V and J ends were trimmed by 3 bases and 2 bases, with 11 bases remaining between them. CDR3 residues: CASSSAGNTNEKLFF. The DNA of the CDR3 is TGCGCCAGCAGCTCTGCGGGAAACACTAATGAAAAACTGTTTTTT.

The J gene is TRBJ1-5, the V gene TRBV6-2 or TRBV6-3, with TRBD1 matching over 8 bases. Germline CDR1 and CDR2: MNHEY and SVGEGT. The CDR3 sequence is 14 residues long. The ends lost 1 base at V and 6 bases at J; junction bases unmatched: 2. CDR3 region: CASSYLTGAQPQHF. In DNA, the CDR3 is TGTGCCAGCAGTTACTTGACAGGGGCTCAGCCCCAGCATTTT.

In this sample, this clone turned up once. The V gene is TRBV5-1, the J gene TRBJ2-2; TRBD1 agrees at 8 bases. Germline CDR1 and CDR2: SGHRS and YFSETQ. V gave up 2 bases and J gave up 4 bases; unmatched junction bases: 4. The CDR3 length is 15 residues. CDR3 nucleotides: TGCGCCAGCAGCTTCACGACAGGGGTCACCGGGGAGCTGTTTTTT. Its protein product is CASSFTTGVTGELFF.

The rearrangement links TRBV12-5 to TRBJ2-5; 12 positions agree with TRBD2. From germline, CDR1 is LGHNT and CDR2 FRNRAP. The CDR3 sequence is 16 residues long. The junction had 10 bases not matched to a gene; V was cut back by 7 bases and J by 4 bases. The DNA of the CDR3 is TGTGCTAGTGCCCTGACTAGCGGGAGTGCAGGAGAGACCCAGTACTTC. As protein: CASALTSGSAGETQYF.

The chain has TRBV28 and TRBJ2-5; tentative D call: TRBD2 (5 bases). CDR3 length: 15 residues. The V end was cut by 5 bases, the J end by 2 bases, with 15 bases between. Germline CDR1 reads MDHEN; CDR2 reads SYDVKM. CDR3 sequence reads: CASSPTGNLQETQYF. The CDR3 DNA follows: TGTGCCAGCAGTCCTACCGGGAACTTACAAGAGACCCAGTACTTC. The full variable domain, with the rest looked up from reference TRBV28 and TRBJ2-5, is DVKVTQSSRYLVKRTGEKVFLECVQDMDHENMFWYRQDPGLGLRLIYFSYDVKMKEKGDIPEGYSVSREKKERFSLILESASTNQTSMYLCASSPTGNLQETQYFGPGTRLLVL.

The sample holds a few counts of this clone. The chain combines TRBV7-2 with TRBJ1-2; D remains unclear. CDR3 length equals 16 residues. Trimming removed 4 bases from V and 1 base from J, with 16 bases in between. Germline lookup yields CDR1 SGHTA and CDR2 FQGNSA. CDR3 bases: TGTGCCAGCAGCTCGCCCCGAACGACACGTAACTATGGCTACACCTTC. Translated: CASSSPRTTRNYGYTF. Combining the CDR3 with reference TRBV7-2 and TRBJ1-2 gives the whole variable domain GAGVSQSPSNKVTEKGKDVELRCDPISGHTALYWYRQSLGQGLEFLIYFQGNSAPDKSGLPSDRFSAERTGGSVSTLTIQRTQQEDSAVYLCASSSPRTTRNYGYTFGSGTRLTVV.

CDR3 protein: CASSTRESPWADTQYF. As DNA, the CDR3 is TGTGCCAGCAGCACTCGGGAGTCCCCGTGGGCAGATACGCAGTATTTT. The V and J genes are TRBV7-6 and TRBJ2-3, with D maybe TRBD2 (6 bases). Germline values: CDR1 SGHVS, CDR2 FNYEAQ. The CDR3 covers 16 residues. V gave up 5 bases and J gave up 4 bases, with 19 bases separating them.

This clone appeared once. The rearrangement joins TRBV6-5 to TRBJ1-2, with 10 bases fitting TRBD1. Germline V gene data show CDR1 as MNHEY and CDR2 as SVGAGI. The trim removed 5 bases at V and 4 bases at J, leaving 7 bases unmatched. CDR3 size: 15 residues. Here the CDR3 reads CASSTGTGASYGYTF. The CDR3 nucleotides are TGTGCCAGCAGTACCGGGACAGGGGCCTCCTATGGCTACACCTTC.

The chain combines TRBV30 with TRBJ1-2; D call uncertain. This CDR3 contains 15 residues. Trimming pared 7 bases from V and 3 bases from J, leaving 21 bases between. Germline lookup yields CDR1 GTSNPN and CDR2 SVGIG (reference sequence). The CDR3 DNA follows: TGTGCCTTCAAAGGGAGGGTCAGGTTCGACTATGGCTACACCTTC. Encoded protein: CAFKGRVRFDYGYTF.

The rearrangement links TRBV7-8 to TRBJ2-7; D might be TRBD1 (6 bases). The length of the CDR3 is 14 residues. The V end lost 1 base, the J end lost 3 bases, and 10 bases lay between the germline ends. Germline CDR1 reads SGHVS; CDR2 reads FQNEAQ. The CDR3 is CASSLGEDSYEQYF. The CDR3 DNA reads as TGTGCCAGCAGCTTAGGCGAGGACAGCTACGAGCAGTACTTC. The whole variable domain, filled in from reference TRBV7-8 and TRBJ2-7, reads GAGVSQSPRYKVAKRGQDVALRCDPISGHVSLFWYQQALGQGPEFLTYFQNEAQLDKSGLPSDRFFAERPEGSVSTLKIQRTQQEDSAVYLCASSLGEDSYEQYFGPGTRLTVT.

The CDR3 here is CASSRGGPNYGYTF. Here the CDR3 DNA reads TGTGCCAGCAGCCGCGGGGGGCCCAACTATGGCTACACCTTC. The gene calls are TRBV6-2 or TRBV6-3 and TRBJ1-2; possible D gene TRBD1, 6 bases. Germline CDR1 and CDR2: MNHEY and SVGEGT. Trimming took off 6 bases at V and 2 bases at J, with 13 bases between the two ends. This CDR3 contains 14 residues.

The gene calls are TRBV4-1 and TRBJ2-1; TRBD2 might be the D (6 bases). The CDR3 has 16 residues. The V gene lost 0 bases and the J gene lost 4 bases, with 13 bases spanning the gap. The germline V gene encodes CDR1 MGHRA and CDR2 YSYEKL. Here the CDR3 DNA reads TGCGCCAGCAGCCAAGATAGTAGCGGACTGTACAATGAGCAGTTCTTC. Amino acid sequence: CASSQDSSGLYNEQFF.

The J gene is TRBJ1-2, the V gene TRBV28; a possible D gene is TRBD1 (5 bases). V lost 2 bases and J 1 base, leaving 8 bases between the germline ends. Germline V CDR1 and CDR2: MDHEN, SYDVKM. This CDR3 spans 14 amino acids. The CDR3 DNA is TGTGCCAGCAGTTTAACAGGCCTTAACTATGGCTACACCTTC. It codes for CASSLTGLNYGYTF.

V usage is TRBV9 and J usage is TRBJ2-1, with D uncertain. The germline gives CDR1 SGDLS, CDR2 YYNGEE. The CDR3 contains 14 residues. The V and J ends lost 0 bases and 1 base respectively, with 5 bases between them. The CDR3: CASSVARSYNEQFF. DNA of the CDR3: TGTGCCAGCAGCGTAGCGCGGTCCTACAATGAGCAGTTCTTC. Filled out from reference TRBV9 and TRBJ2-1, the complete variable domain reads DSGVTQTPKHLITATGQRVTLRCSPRSGDLSVYWYQQSLDQGLQFLIQYYNGEERAKGNILERFSAQQFPDLHSELNLSSLELGDSALYFCASSVARSYNEQFFGPGTRLTVL.

V is TRBV19 and J is TRBJ1-4; no clear D. The CDR3 is made up of 16 amino acids. Germline CDR1 is LNHDA and CDR2 is SQIVND (reference sequence). V shed 3 bases and J shed 8 bases, with 19 bases lying between them. The CDR3 DNA is TGTGCCAGTAGTATCGGCCGGGAAGGGAGCAACGAAAAACTGTTTTTT. Amino acid sequence: CASSIGREGSNEKLFF. Full variable domain (remainder filled in from reference TRBV19 and TRBJ1-4): DGGITQSPKYLFRKEGQNVTLSCEQNLNHDAMYWYRQDPGQGLRLIYYSQIVNDFQKGDIAEGYSVSREKKESFPLTVTSAQKNPTAFYLCASSIGREGSNEKLFFGSGTQLSVL.